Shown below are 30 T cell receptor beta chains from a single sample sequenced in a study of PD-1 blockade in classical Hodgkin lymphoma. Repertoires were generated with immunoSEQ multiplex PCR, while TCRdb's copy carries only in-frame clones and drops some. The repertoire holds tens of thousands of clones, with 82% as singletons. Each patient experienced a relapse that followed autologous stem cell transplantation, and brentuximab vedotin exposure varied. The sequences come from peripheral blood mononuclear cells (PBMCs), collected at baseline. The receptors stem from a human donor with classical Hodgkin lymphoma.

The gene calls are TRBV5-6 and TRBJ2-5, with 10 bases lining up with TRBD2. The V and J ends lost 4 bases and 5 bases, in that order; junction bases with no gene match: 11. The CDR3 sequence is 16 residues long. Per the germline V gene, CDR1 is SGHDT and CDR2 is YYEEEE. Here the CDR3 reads CASSRFLAGARETQYF. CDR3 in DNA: TGTGCCAGCAGCCGTTTTCTAGCGGGGGCCAGGGAGACCCAGTACTTC.

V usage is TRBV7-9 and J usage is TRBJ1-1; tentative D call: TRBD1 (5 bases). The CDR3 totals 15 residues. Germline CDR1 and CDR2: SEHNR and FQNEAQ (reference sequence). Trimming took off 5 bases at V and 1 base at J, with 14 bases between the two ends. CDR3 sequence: CASSLRDAENTEAFF. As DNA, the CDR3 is TGTGCCAGCAGCCTTAGGGACGCAGAGAACACTGAAGCTTTCTTT.

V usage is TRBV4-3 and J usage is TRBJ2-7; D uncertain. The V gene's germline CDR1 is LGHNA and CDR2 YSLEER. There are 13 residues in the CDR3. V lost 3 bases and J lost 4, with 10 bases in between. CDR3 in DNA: TGCGCCAGCAGCCATGCCATTCTGTACGAGCAGTACTTC. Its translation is CASSHAILYEQYF.

CDR3 sequence (DNA): TGTGCCAGCAGCTCTGGGGTCTCCCCGGCCGAGACCCAGTACTTC. Its protein product is CASSSGVSPAETQYF. The chain links TRBV7-8 to TRBJ2-5; the D is unclear. The CDR3 extends over 15 amino acids. Trimming shortened V by 4 bases and J by 5 bases, and 17 bases separated the two germline ends. Germline CDR1 reads SGHVS; CDR2 reads FQNEAQ.

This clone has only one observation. The CDR3 sequence: CASGGGGTETQYF. In DNA, the CDR3 is TGTGCCAGCGGAGGGGGGGGAACAGAGACCCAGTACTTC. The chain couples TRBV5-6 to TRBJ2-5, with a possible D match to TRBD2 (7 bases). The CDR3 has 13 amino acids. Germline V gene data show CDR1 as SGHDT and CDR2 as YYEEEE. V was clipped by 7 bases and J by 4 bases, with 14 bases between them.

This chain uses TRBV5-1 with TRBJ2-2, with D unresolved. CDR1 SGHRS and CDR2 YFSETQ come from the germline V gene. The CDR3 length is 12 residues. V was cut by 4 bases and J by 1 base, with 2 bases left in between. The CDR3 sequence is CASSVNTGELFF. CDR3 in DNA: TGCGCCAGCAGCGTGAACACCGGGGAGCTGTTTTTT.

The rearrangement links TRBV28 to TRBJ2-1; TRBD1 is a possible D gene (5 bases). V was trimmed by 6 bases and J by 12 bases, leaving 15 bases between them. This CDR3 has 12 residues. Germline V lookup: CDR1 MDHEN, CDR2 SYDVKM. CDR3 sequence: CASSQSRVRQFF. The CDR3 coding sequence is TGTGCCAGCAGCCAATCCAGGGTAAGGCAGTTCTTC.

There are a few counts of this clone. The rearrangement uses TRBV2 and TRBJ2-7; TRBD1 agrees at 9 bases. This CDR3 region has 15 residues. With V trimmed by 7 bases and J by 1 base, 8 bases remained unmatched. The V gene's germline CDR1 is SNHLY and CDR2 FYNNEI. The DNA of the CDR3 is TGTGCCAGCAAATTGAACGGACAGGGGTCCTACGAGCAGTACTTC. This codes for CASKLNGQGSYEQYF.

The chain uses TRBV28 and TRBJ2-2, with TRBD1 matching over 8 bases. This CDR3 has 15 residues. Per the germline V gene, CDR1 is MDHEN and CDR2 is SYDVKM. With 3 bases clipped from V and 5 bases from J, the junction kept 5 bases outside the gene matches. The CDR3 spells CASSFPGGATGELFF. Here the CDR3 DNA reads TGTGCCAGCAGTTTTCCAGGGGGCGCAACCGGGGAGCTGTTTTTT.

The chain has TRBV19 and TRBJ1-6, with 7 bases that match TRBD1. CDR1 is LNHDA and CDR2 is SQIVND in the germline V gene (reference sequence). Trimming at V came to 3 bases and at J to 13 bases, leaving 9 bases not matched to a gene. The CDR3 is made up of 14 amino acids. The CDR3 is CASSIYGTAPPLHF. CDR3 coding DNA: TGTGCCAGTAGTATCTATGGGACAGCCCCCCCCCTCCACTTT.

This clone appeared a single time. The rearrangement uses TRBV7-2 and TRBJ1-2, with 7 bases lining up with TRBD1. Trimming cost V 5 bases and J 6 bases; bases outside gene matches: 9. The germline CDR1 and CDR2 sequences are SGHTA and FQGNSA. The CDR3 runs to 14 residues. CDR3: CASSPEQGINGYTF. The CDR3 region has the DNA TGTGCCAGCAGCCCGGAACAGGGGATCAATGGCTACACCTTC.

In DNA form, the CDR3 reads TGTGCCAGCAGCCCTACTGCGGGGCGGAACACCGGGGAGCTGTTTTTT. Translated, it gives CASSPTAGRNTGELFF. The chain joins TRBV11-3 to TRBJ2-2; a possible D gene is TRBD2 (6 bases). The V gene lost 5 bases and the J gene lost 1 base, with 14 bases spanning the gap. This CDR3 has 16 residues. The germline V gene has CDR1 SGHNT and CDR2 YENEEA.

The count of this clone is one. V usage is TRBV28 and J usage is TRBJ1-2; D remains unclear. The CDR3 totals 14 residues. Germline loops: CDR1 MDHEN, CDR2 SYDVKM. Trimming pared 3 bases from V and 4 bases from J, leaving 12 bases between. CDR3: CASSLWTPSYGYTF. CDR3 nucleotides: TGTGCCAGCAGTTTGTGGACGCCTTCCTATGGCTACACCTTC.

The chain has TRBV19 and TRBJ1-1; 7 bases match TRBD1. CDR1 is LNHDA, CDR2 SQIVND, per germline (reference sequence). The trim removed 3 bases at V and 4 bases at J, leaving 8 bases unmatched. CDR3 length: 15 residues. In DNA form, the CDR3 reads TGTGCCAGTAGTATCCCCGGACAGGAGAGCACTGAAGCTTTCTTT. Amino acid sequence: CASSIPGQESTEAFF.

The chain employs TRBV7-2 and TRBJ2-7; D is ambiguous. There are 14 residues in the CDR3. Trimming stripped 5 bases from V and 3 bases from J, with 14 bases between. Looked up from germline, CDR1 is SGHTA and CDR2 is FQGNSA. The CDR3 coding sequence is TGTGCCAGCAGCGAGTCCCCCTCGGGCTACGAGCAGTACTTC. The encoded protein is CASSESPSGYEQYF.

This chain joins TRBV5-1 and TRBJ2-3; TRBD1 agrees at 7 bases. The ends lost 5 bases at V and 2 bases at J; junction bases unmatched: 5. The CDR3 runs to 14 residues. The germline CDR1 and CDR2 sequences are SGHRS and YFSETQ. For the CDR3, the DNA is TGCGCCAGCAGACTTGGACAGGACACAGATACGCAGTATTTT. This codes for CASRLGQDTDTQYF.

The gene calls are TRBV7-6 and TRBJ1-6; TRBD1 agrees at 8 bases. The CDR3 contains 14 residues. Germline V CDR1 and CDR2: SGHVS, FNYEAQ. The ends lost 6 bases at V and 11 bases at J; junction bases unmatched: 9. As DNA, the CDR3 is TGTGCCAGCAGTTCCGGACAGGGCACCACACCCCTCCACTTT. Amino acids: CASSSGQGTTPLHF. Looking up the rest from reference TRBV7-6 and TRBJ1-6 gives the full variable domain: GAGVSQSPRYKVTKRGQDVALRCDPISGHVSLYWYRQALGQGPEFLTYFNYEAQQDKSGLPNDRFSAERPEGSISTLTIQRTEQRDSAMYRCASSSGQGTTPLHFGNGTRLTVT.

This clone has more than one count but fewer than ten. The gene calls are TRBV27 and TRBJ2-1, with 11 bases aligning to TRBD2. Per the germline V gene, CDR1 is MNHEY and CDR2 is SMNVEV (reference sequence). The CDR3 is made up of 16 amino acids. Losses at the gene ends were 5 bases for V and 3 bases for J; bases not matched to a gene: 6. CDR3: CASSPLAGGLYNEQFF. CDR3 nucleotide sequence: TGTGCCAGCAGTCCTCTAGCGGGGGGTCTCTACAATGAGCAGTTCTTC.

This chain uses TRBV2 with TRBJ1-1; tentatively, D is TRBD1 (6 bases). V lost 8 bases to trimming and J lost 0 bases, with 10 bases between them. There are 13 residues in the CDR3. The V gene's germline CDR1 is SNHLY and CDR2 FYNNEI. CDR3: CASVGGMNTEAFF. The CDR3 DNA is TGTGCCAGCGTGGGGGGCATGAACACTGAAGCTTTCTTT.

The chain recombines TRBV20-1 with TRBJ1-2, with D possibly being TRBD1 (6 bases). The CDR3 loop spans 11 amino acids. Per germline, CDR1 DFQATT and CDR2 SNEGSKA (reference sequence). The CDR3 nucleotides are TGCAGCACTAAATGGACAGAAGCTTACACCTTC. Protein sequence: CSTKWTEAYTF.

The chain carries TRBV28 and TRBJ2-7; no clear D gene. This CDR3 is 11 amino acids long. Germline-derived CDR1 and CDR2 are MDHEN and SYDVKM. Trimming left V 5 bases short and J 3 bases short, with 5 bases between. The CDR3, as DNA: TGTGCCAGCAGTCTTTACTACGAGCAGTACTTC. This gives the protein CASSLYYEQYF.

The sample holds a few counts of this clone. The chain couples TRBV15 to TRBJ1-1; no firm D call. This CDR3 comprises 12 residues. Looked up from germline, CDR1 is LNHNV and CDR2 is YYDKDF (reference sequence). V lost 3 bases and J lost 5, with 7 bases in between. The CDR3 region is CATSREMTEAFF. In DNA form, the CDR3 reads TGTGCCACCAGCAGGGAAATGACTGAAGCTTTCTTT.

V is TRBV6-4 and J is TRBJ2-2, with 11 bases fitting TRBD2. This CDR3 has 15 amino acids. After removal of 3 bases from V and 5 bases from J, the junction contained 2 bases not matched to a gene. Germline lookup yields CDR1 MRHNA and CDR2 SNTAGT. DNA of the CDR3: TGTGCCAGCAGTGAACTAGCGGGGGATACCGGGGAGCTGTTTTTT. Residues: CASSELAGDTGELFF.

In DNA form, the CDR3 reads TGTGCCAGCAGCTCGGGGGTACAAGCCAACTCTGGGGCCAACGTCCTGACTTTC. It yields the protein CASSSGVQANSGANVLTF. The chain combines TRBV5-6 with TRBJ2-6; D perhaps matches TRBD2 (6 bases). V was shortened by 3 bases and J by 0 bases, with 16 bases between the two germline ends. The CDR3 is 18 amino acids. Germline values: CDR1 SGHDT, CDR2 YYEEEE.

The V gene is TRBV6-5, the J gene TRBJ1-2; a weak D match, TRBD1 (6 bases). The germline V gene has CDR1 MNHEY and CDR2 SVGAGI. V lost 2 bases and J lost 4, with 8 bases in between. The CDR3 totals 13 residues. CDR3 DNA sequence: TGTGCCAGCAGTTACGACAGGACCTATGGCTACACCTTC. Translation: CASSYDRTYGYTF.

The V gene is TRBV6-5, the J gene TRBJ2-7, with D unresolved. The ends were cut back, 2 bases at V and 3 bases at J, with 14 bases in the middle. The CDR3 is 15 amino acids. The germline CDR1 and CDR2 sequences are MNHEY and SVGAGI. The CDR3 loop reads CASSYTITTGYEQYF. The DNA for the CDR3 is TGTGCCAGCAGTTACACAATAACGACCGGCTACGAGCAGTACTTC.

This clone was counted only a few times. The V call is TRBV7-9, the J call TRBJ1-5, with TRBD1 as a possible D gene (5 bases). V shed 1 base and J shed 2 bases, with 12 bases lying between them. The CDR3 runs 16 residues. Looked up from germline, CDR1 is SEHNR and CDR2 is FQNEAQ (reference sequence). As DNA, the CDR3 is TGTGCCAGCAGCTTAGGCCTCGGAGGGGGCAATCAGCCCCAGCATTTT. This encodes CASSLGLGGGNQPQHF.

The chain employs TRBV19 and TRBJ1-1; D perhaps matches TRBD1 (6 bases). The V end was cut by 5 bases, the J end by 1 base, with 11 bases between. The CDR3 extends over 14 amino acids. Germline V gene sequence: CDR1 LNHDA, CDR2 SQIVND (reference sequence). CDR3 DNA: TGTGCCAGTAGTTTACAGGGAGGGAACACTGAAGCTTTCTTT. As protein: CASSLQGGNTEAFF.

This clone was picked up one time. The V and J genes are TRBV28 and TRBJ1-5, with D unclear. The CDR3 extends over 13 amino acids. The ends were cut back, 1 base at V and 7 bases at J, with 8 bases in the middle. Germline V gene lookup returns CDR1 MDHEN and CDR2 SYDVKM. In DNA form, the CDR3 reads TGTGCCAGCAGTTTATTAATCGGCCAGCCCCAGCATTTT. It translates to CASSLLIGQPQHF.

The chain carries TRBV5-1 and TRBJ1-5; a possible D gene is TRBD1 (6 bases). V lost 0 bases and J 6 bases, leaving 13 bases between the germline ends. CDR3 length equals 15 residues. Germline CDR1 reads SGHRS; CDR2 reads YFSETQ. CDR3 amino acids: CASSLEGGDGQPQHF. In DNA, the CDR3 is TGCGCCAGCAGCTTGGAAGGGGGGGACGGTCAGCCCCAGCATTTT. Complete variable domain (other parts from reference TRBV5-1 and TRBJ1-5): KAGVTQTPRYLIKTRGQQVTLSCSPISGHRSVSWYQQTPGQGLQFLFEYFSETQRNKGNFPGRFSGRQFSNSRSEMNVSTLELGDSALYLCASSLEGGDGQPQHFGDGTRLSIL.